This T cell receptor (beta chain) is drawn from a study of T cells after posttransplantation cyclophosphamide. Cells defined as naive were viable CD3+CD4+ or CD3+CD8+ and CCR7+CD45RA+CD45RO-CD95-CD27+CD28+. The related graft donor's blood sample was taken on the day of bone marrow donation. The CDR3 spans 14 residues. J lost 5 bases, V lost 5 bases, and 8 bases had no gene match. CDR1 SEHNR and CDR2 FQNEAQ come from the germline V gene (reference sequence). Produced via immunoSEQ multiplex PCR; TCRdb's table is partial and in-frame only. This table has some 20,000 clones, under 99% appearing once. With regard to this clone: Its specificity is not known.

Study-wide points: Donor CD8+ memory clones often dominated recipient blood repertoires at later times. Skin or GI-infiltrating T cells shared few TRB sequences with blood. Recipient CMV seropositivity and CMV reactivation strongly tracked TRB clonality.

The clonotype originates from a man aged 35-49 years in good health, CMV-negative, and a related stem cell transplant donor. J is TRBJ1-2 and V is TRBV7-9; 7 bases are a match to TRBD1. The sample consisted of naive CD4+ T cells sorted from PBMCs. The CDR3 DNA sequence: TGTGCCAGCAGCATCGACAGGGCGGAATATGGCTACACCTTC. As protein: CASSIDRAEYGYTF.